Described below is a single T cell receptor (beta chain) sequence and its context. Generated by immunoSEQ multiplex PCR, the TCRdb table keeps only in-frame clones and is missing some. The sample includes tens of thousands of clones, around four fifths of them seen just once. This entry comes from a study of OX40 agonist ivuxolimab in advanced cancers. This CDR3 is built from 15 residues. The V end lost 4 bases, the J end lost 0 bases, and 10 bases lay between the germline ends. Per the germline V gene, CDR1 is MNHEY and CDR2 is SVGAGI. This sequence originates from an adult with an advanced solid tumor such as melanoma, head and neck, liver or kidney cancer. This chain connects TRBV6-5 to TRBJ2-1; D call uncertain. The sequencing here drew on CD4+ or CD8+ T cells sorted from blood, taken in a trial of the OX40 agonist ivuxolimab. DNA of the CDR3: TGTGCCAGCAGTTTCGACTCAAGCTCCTACAATGAGCAGTTCTTC. This gives the protein CASSFDSSSYNEQFF.